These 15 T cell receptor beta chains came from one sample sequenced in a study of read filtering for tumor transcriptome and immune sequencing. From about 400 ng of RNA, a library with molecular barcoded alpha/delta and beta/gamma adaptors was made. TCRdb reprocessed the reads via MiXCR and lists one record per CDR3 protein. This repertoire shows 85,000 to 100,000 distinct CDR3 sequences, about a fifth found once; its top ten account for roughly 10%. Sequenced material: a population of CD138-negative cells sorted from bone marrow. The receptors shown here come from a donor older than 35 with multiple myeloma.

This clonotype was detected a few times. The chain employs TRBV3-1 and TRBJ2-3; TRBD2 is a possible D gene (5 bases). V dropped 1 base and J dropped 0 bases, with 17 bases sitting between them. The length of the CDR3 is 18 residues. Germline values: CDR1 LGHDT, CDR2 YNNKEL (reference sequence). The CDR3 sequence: CASSQGDWRARSTDTQYF. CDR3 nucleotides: TGTGCCAGCAGCCAAGGGGATTGGCGGGCCCGTAGCACAGATACGCAGTATTTT.

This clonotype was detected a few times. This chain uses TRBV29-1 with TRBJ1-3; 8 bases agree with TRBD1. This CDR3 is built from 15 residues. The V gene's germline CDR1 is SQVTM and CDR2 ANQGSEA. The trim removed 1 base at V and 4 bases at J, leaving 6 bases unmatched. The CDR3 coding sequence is TGCAGCGTTGAAGTGCAGGGGGCGCAGGGAAACACCATATATTTT. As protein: CSVEVQGAQGNTIYF.

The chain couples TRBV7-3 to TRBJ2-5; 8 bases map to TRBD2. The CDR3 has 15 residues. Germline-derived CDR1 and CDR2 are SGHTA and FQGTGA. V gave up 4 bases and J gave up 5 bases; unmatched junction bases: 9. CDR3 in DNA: TGTGCCAGCAGCTCCTCGGCGGGGGGCCGGGAGACCCAGTACTTC. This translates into CASSSSAGGRETQYF.

The CDR3, as DNA: TGTGCCAGCAGTTTTGGGAGGATGACGTTAACGAATCAGCCCCAGCATTTT. Translated, it gives CASSFGRMTLTNQPQHF. The chain has TRBV12-3 or TRBV12-4 and TRBJ1-5, with unresolved D. CDR3 length equals 17 residues. With 3 bases removed from V and 4 bases from J, the gap between germline ends came to 19 bases.

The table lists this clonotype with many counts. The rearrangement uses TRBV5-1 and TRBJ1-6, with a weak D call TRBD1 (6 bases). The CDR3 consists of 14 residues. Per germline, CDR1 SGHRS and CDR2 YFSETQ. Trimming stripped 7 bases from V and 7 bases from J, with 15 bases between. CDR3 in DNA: TGCGCCAGCGGATCCGGGACACCAAATTCACCCCTCCACTTT. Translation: CASGSGTPNSPLHF.

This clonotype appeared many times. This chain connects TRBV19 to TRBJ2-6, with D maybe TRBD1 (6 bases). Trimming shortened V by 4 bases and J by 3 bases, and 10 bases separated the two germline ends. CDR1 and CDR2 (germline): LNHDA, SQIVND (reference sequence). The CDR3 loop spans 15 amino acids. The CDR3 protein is CASSKQGGGANVLTF. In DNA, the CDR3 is TGTGCCAGTAGTAAACAGGGTGGTGGGGCCAACGTCCTGACTTTC.

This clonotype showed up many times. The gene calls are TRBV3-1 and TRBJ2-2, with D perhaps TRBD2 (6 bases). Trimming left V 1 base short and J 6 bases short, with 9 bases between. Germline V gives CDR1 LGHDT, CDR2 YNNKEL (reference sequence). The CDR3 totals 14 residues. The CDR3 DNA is TGTGCCAGCAGCCAAGGGAGGGTTGCCGGGGAGCTGTTTTTT. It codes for CASSQGRVAGELFF.

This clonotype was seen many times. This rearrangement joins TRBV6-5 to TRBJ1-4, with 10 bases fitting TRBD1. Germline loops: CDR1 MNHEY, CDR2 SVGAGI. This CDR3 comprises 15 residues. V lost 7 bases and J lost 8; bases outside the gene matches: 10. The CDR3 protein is CASKPDRGQAEKLFF. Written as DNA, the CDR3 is TGTGCCAGCAAACCTGACAGGGGGCAAGCCGAAAAACTGTTTTTT.

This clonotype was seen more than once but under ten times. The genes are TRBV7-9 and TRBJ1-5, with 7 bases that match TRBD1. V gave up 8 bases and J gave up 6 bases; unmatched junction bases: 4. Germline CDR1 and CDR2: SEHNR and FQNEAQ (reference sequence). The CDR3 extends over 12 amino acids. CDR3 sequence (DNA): TGTGCCAGCCGACAGGGTGGTCAGCCCCAGCATTTT. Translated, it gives CASRQGGQPQHF.

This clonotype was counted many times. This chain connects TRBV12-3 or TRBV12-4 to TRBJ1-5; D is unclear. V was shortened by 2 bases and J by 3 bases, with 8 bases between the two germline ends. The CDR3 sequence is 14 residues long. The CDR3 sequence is CASSLRRSNQPQHF. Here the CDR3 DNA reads TGTGCCAGCAGTTTACGACGGTCCAATCAGCCCCAGCATTTT.

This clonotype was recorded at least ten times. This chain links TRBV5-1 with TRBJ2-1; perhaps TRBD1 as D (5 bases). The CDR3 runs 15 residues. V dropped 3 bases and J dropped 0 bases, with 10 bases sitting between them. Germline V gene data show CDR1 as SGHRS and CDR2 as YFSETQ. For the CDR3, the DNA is TGCGCCAGCAGCTACCGACAGAGCTCCTACAATGAGCAGTTCTTC. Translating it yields CASSYRQSSYNEQFF.

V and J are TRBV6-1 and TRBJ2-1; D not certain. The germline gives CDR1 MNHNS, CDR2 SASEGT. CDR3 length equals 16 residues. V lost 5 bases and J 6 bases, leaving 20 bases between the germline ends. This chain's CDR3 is CASSYSSRNPTNEQFF. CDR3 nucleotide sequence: TGTGCCAGCAGTTACTCGAGTCGGAACCCTACCAATGAGCAGTTCTTC.

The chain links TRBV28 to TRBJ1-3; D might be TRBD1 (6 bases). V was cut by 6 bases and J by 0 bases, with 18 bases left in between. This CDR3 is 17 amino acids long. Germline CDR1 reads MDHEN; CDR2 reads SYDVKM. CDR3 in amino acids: CASSTLGGVHSGNTIYF. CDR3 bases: TGTGCCAGCAGCACTCTTGGGGGCGTCCACTCTGGAAACACCATATATTTT.

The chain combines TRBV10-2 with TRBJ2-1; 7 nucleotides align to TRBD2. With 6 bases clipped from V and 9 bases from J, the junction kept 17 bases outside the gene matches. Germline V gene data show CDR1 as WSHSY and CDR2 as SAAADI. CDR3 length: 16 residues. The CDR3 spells CASSITGSSGMGEQFF. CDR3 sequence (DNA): TGCGCCAGCAGCATAACCGGGTCTAGCGGTATGGGTGAGCAGTTCTTC.

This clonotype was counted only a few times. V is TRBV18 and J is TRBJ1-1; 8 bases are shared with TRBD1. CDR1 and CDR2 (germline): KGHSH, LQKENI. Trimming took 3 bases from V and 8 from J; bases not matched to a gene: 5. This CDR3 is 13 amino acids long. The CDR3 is CASSPARDREAFF. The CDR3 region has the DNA TGTGCCAGCTCACCGGCCCGGGACAGGGAAGCTTTCTTT.